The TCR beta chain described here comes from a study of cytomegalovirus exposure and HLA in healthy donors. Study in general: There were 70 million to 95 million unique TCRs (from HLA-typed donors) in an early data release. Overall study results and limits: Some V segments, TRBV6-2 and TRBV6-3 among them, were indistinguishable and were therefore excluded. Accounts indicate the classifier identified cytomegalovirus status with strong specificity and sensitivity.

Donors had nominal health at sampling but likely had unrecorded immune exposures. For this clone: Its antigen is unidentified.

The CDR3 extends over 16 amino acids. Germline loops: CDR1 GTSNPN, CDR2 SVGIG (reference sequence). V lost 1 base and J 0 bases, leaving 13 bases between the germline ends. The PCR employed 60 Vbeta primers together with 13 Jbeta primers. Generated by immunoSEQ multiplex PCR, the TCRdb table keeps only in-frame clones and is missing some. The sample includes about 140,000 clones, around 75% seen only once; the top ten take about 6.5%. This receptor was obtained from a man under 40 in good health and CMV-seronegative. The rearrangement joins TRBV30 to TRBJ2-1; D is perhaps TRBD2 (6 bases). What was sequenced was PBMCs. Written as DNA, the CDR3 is TGTGCCTGGAGTGGACCGGGACTGAGCTCCTACAATGAGCAGTTCTTC. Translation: CAWSGPGLSSYNEQFF. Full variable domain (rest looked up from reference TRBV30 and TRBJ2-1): SQTIHQWPATLVQPVGSPLSLECTVEGTSNPNLYWYRQAAGRGLQLLFYSVGIGQISSEVPQNLSASRPQDRQFILSSKKLLLSDSGFYLCAWSGPGLSSYNEQFFGPGTRLTVL.